These 28 T cell receptor beta chains were all obtained from the same sample, sequenced in a study of CD8 T cells in Susac syndrome. With random hexamers, about 0.5 to 1 ug RNA was reverse transcribed. Using its own MiXCR run on the immunoSEQ multiplex PCR reads, TCRdb lists one record per CDR3 protein. The repertoire consists of 100,000 to 150,000 distinct CDR3 sequences, with around 94% occurring once and the leading ten covering 0.21%. The sequencing sample was made of CD8+ T cells from PBMCs. Source of these receptors: a human donor with Susac syndrome.

The V gene is TRBV7-8, the J gene TRBJ2-7, with D possibly being TRBD2 (6 bases). V was trimmed by 0 bases and J by 6 bases, leaving 12 bases between them. Germline CDR1 is SGHVS and CDR2 is FQNEAQ. CDR3 length: 14 amino acids. The CDR3 sequence is CASSLAGGGGEQYF. The CDR3 region has the DNA TGTGCCAGCAGCTTAGCCGGGGGTGGAGGCGAGCAGTACTTC.

The chain is built from TRBV29-1 and TRBJ2-5; a possible D gene is TRBD1 (6 bases). The V and J ends lost 8 bases and 2 bases respectively, with 18 bases between them. This CDR3 comprises 14 residues. The germline V gene encodes CDR1 SQVTM and CDR2 ANQGSEA. In nucleotides, the CDR3 is TGCAGCACGCGGATAATCGACAGGCAAGAGACCCAGTACTTC. Amino acid sequence: CSTRIIDRQETQYF.

The V gene is TRBV3-1, the J gene TRBJ2-5; D not certain. The CDR3 spans 16 residues. CDR1 and CDR2 from the germline V gene are LGHDT and YNNKEL (reference sequence). Trimming left V 0 bases short and J 1 base short, with 12 bases between. The CDR3 region is CASSQEAMDLQETQYF. As DNA, the CDR3 is TGTGCCAGCAGCCAAGAGGCAATGGACCTCCAAGAGACCCAGTACTTC.

The V call is TRBV2, the J call TRBJ1-5; 9 bases match TRBD1. Germline CDR1 and CDR2: SNHLY and FYNNEI. Germline trimming cut 4 bases from V and 2 bases from J; bases unmatched to any gene: 3. The CDR3 is 15 amino acids. CDR3 amino acids: CASSAWTGGNQPQHF. CDR3 in DNA: TGTGCCAGCAGTGCTTGGACAGGGGGCAATCAGCCCCAGCATTTT.

The chain has TRBV7-9 and TRBJ1-1; D unclear. Germline V gene data show CDR1 as SEHNR and CDR2 as FQNEAQ (reference sequence). The CDR3 covers 15 residues. V was trimmed by 5 bases and J by 3 bases, leaving 16 bases between them. The CDR3 spells CASSVDRSPDTEAFF. The CDR3 coding sequence is TGTGCCAGCAGCGTAGATAGGTCGCCGGACACTGAAGCTTTCTTT.

This chain connects TRBV12-3 or TRBV12-4 to TRBJ2-7; 8 bases match TRBD1. J lost 4 bases, V lost 4 bases, and 6 bases had no gene match. This CDR3 is built from 14 residues. CDR3 bases: TGTGCCAGCAGTTATGGGACAGGACTTTACGAGCAGTACTTC. Encoded protein: CASSYGTGLYEQYF.

This clonotype appeared once. This chain connects TRBV28 to TRBJ1-2; D not resolved. This CDR3 contains 13 residues. Germline CDR1 reads MDHEN; CDR2 reads SYDVKM. V lost 3 bases and J 4 bases, leaving 9 bases between the germline ends. CDR3: CASSFPASYGYTF. CDR3 nucleotides: TGTGCCAGCAGTTTCCCAGCCAGCTATGGCTACACCTTC.

The chain combines TRBV5-1 with TRBJ1-4; 7 nucleotides line up with TRBD1. Germline CDR1 is SGHRS and CDR2 is YFSETQ. J lost 6 bases, V lost 4 bases, and 9 bases had no gene match. The CDR3 sequence is 15 residues long. The CDR3 bases are TGCGCCAGCAGCCCGGGGGACAGCACGGATGAAAAACTGTTTTTT. Translation: CASSPGDSTDEKLFF. The entire variable domain, with the rest obtained from reference TRBV5-1 and TRBJ1-4, is as follows: KAGVTQTPRYLIKTRGQQVTLSCSPISGHRSVSWYQQTPGQGLQFLFEYFSETQRNKGNFPGRFSGRQFSNSRSEMNVSTLELGDSALYLCASSPGDSTDEKLFFGSGTQLSVL.

The chain joins TRBV4-3 to TRBJ2-3; tentatively, D is TRBD2 (7 bases). The CDR3 sequence is 11 residues long. Germline-derived CDR1 and CDR2 are LGHNA and YSLEER. With 8 bases removed from V and 9 bases from J, the gap between germline ends came to 12 bases. For the CDR3, the DNA is TGCGCCAGCCAAGGGGGAGGGACGCAGTATTTT. This sequence encodes CASQGGGTQYF.

This chain joins TRBV5-6 and TRBJ1-2; D is unclear. The ends were cut back, 0 bases at V and 6 bases at J, with 15 bases in the middle. Germline loops: CDR1 SGHDT, CDR2 YYEEEE. The CDR3 spans 15 residues. CDR3 in amino acids: CASSLEQIRGDGYTF. The CDR3 bases are TGTGCCAGCAGCTTGGAACAGATCCGTGGAGATGGCTACACCTTC.

This chain uses TRBV20-1 with TRBJ2-5; weak D call: TRBD2 (6 bases). Germline-derived CDR1 and CDR2 are DFQATT and SNEGSKA (reference sequence). Deletions cut 1 base from V and 0 bases from J, with 18 bases between. The CDR3 is 17 residues long. CDR3 sequence reads: CSARAQLTRKNQETQYF. CDR3 DNA sequence: TGCAGTGCTAGAGCTCAACTGACTAGGAAGAACCAAGAGACCCAGTACTTC.

The chain's CDR3 is CASSPGGGGSNYGYTF. In nucleotides, the CDR3 is TGTGCCAGCTCACCAGGAGGCGGGGGCAGCAACTATGGCTACACCTTC. The rearrangement links TRBV18 to TRBJ1-2, with D possibly TRBD1 on 6 matching bases. Per germline, CDR1 KGHSH and CDR2 LQKENI. The CDR3 consists of 16 residues. Trimming pared 2 bases from V and 2 bases from J, leaving 15 bases between.

The V call is TRBV7-9, the J call TRBJ2-2, with D possibly matching TRBD2 (5 bases). V was trimmed by 8 bases and J by 4 bases, leaving 14 bases between them. CDR1 and CDR2 (germline): SEHNR, FQNEAQ (reference sequence). The CDR3 covers 14 residues. DNA of the CDR3: TGTGCCAGCCCCCTAGAGGGCACCACCGGGGAGCTGTTTTTT. Encoded protein: CASPLEGTTGELFF.

V and J are TRBV28 and TRBJ2-1; 10 nucleotides align to TRBD1. Germline V gives CDR1 MDHEN, CDR2 SYDVKM. This CDR3 has 15 amino acids. Losses at the gene ends were 4 bases for V and 5 bases for J; bases not matched to a gene: 5. The CDR3 coding sequence is TGTGCCAGCAGTTCGACAGGGGGCTGGGACAATGAGCAGTTCTTC. It translates to CASSSTGGWDNEQFF. Supplemented by reference TRBV28 and TRBJ2-1, the full variable domain reads DVKVTQSSRYLVKRTGEKVFLECVQDMDHENMFWYRQDPGLGLRLIYFSYDVKMKEKGDIPEGYSVSREKKERFSLILESASTNQTSMYLCASSSTGGWDNEQFFGPGTRLTVL.

A single count supports this clonotype. CDR3 DNA sequence: TGTGCCAGCAGTGAACCCACACGGGACACCTACACCGGGGAGCTGTTTTTT. This translates into CASSEPTRDTYTGELFF. This chain uses TRBV25-1 with TRBJ2-2; D is possibly TRBD1 (6 bases). V dropped 2 bases and J dropped 3 bases, with 16 bases sitting between them. The CDR3 has 17 residues. Germline V gives CDR1 MGHDK, CDR2 SYGVNS.

This clonotype was seen a single time. As DNA, the CDR3 is TGCAGCGTTGAGGGGACAGGGGGCACTGAAGCTTTCTTT. Translating gives CSVEGTGGTEAFF. The rearrangement uses TRBV29-1 and TRBJ1-1, with 11 bases aligning to TRBD1. The CDR3 is made up of 13 amino acids. Per germline, CDR1 SQVTM and CDR2 ANQGSEA. Trimming removed 3 bases from V and 4 bases from J; junction bases left unmatched: 1. Full variable domain (remainder filled in from reference TRBV29-1 and TRBJ1-1): SAVISQKPSRDICQRGTSLTIQCQVDSQVTMMFWYRQQPGQSLTLIATANQGSEATYESGFVIDKFPISRPNLTFSTLTVSNMSPEDSSIYLCSVEGTGGTEAFFGQGTRLTVV.

The chain has TRBV19 and TRBJ1-1; D remains unclear. V lost 9 bases and J 1 base, leaving 9 bases between the germline ends. Germline values: CDR1 LNHDA, CDR2 SQIVND (reference sequence). The CDR3 totals 12 residues. The CDR3 DNA is TGTGCCAGCAGTCTCTGGAACACTGAAGCTTTCTTT. Protein: CASSLWNTEAFF.

V is TRBV5-6 and J is TRBJ2-3; TRBD2 matches at 7 bases. The germline V gene encodes CDR1 SGHDT and CDR2 YYEEEE. Trimming cost V 0 bases and J 1 base; bases outside gene matches: 8. The CDR3 consists of 17 residues. CDR3 nucleotides: TGTGCCAGCAGCTTGGCCAGCGGGGAGGGCGGCACAGATACGCAGTATTTT. It codes for CASSLASGEGGTDTQYF.

The V and J genes are TRBV7-2 and TRBJ2-3; D remains ambiguous. The CDR3 runs 13 residues. V was pared by 5 bases and J by 4 bases, with 10 bases between. Germline V lookup: CDR1 SGHTA, CDR2 FQGNSA. The CDR3 loop is CASSPGVADTQYF. The CDR3, as DNA: TGTGCCAGCAGCCCTGGGGTCGCAGATACGCAGTATTTT.

The chain has TRBV14 and TRBJ2-1; unclear D gene. Looked up from germline, CDR1 is SGHDN and CDR2 is FVKESK. There are 17 residues in the CDR3. V lost 0 bases and J lost 4, with 16 bases in between. For the CDR3, the DNA is TGTGCCAGCAGCCAAGATCTGGGGAAAGACCTGTACAATGAGCAGTTCTTC. Residues: CASSQDLGKDLYNEQFF.

The J gene is TRBJ1-5, the V gene TRBV19; the D gene is possibly TRBD1 (6 bases). Per germline, CDR1 LNHDA and CDR2 SQIVND (reference sequence). The CDR3 is 12 residues long. Trimming stripped 3 bases from V and 9 bases from J, with 9 bases between. The CDR3 sequence: CASSIQGRPQHF. DNA for the CDR3: TGTGCCAGTAGTATCCAGGGGCGGCCCCAGCATTTT.

V and J are TRBV4-1 and TRBJ2-2; D perhaps matches TRBD1 (7 bases). The V and J ends lost 2 bases and 4 bases respectively, with 14 bases between them. From germline, CDR1 is MGHRA and CDR2 YSYEKL. This CDR3 comprises 16 residues. The CDR3 reads CASSQMNRGGTGELFF. DNA for the CDR3: TGCGCCAGCAGCCAAATGAACAGGGGAGGCACCGGGGAGCTGTTTTTT.

The V and J genes are TRBV7-3 and TRBJ2-1; the D is unclear. The CDR3 sequence is 14 residues long. The germline CDR1 and CDR2 sequences are SGHTA and FQGTGA. V lost 5 bases, J lost 6 bases, and 14 bases lay in between. This CDR3 is CASSPSNGPNEQFF. The CDR3 DNA sequence: TGTGCCAGCAGCCCCTCCAACGGGCCCAATGAGCAGTTCTTC.

The chain joins TRBV29-1 to TRBJ1-4; 9 bases are a match to TRBD1. This CDR3 region has 16 residues. Germline V gene sequence: CDR1 SQVTM, CDR2 ANQGSEA. V shed 0 bases, J shed 8 bases, and the junction held 10 bases outside the gene matches. The CDR3 region has the DNA TGCAGCGTTGAAGAGCTGGGACAGGGTATTGCGGAAAAACTGTTTTTT. Amino acid sequence: CSVEELGQGIAEKLFF.

This rearrangement joins TRBV5-4 to TRBJ2-4; either TRBD1 or TRBD2 may supply D (5 bases each). Trimming stripped 2 bases from V and 6 bases from J, with 12 bases between. The CDR3 is 14 residues long. Germline V gene data show CDR1 as SGHNT and CDR2 as YYREEE (reference sequence). This CDR3 is CASSFWGGGNIQYF. In nucleotides, the CDR3 is TGTGCCAGCAGCTTCTGGGGCGGAGGAAACATTCAGTACTTC.

This clonotype was seen a few times. This chain links TRBV30 with TRBJ2-7; D gene uncertain. The CDR3 is made up of 12 amino acids. In germline, CDR1 is GTSNPN, CDR2 SVGIG (reference sequence). V gave up 0 bases and J gave up 3 bases, with 6 bases separating them. This chain's CDR3 is CAWSVRSYEQYF. Here the CDR3 DNA reads TGTGCCTGGAGTGTCAGAAGCTACGAGCAGTACTTC.

The chain has TRBV4-2 and TRBJ2-5; TRBD1 agrees at 8 bases. J gave up 5 bases and V 5 bases, and 4 bases lay outside the gene matches. Germline V gives CDR1 LGHNA, CDR2 YNFKEQ. The CDR3 contains 13 residues. CDR3 sequence reads: CASSDRGIETQYF. The CDR3 DNA reads as TGTGCCAGCAGCGACAGGGGTATCGAGACCCAGTACTTC.

The rearrangement uses TRBV4-3 and TRBJ2-7; TRBD2 aligns across 14 bases. Germline V gene sequence: CDR1 LGHNA, CDR2 YSLEER. V gave up 3 bases and J gave up 2 bases; unmatched junction bases: 3. The CDR3 spans 16 residues. The CDR3 spells CASSQGTSGSAYEQYF. CDR3 in DNA: TGCGCCAGCAGCCAGGGGACTAGCGGGAGCGCCTACGAGCAGTACTTC.